The rows below give T cell receptor beta chains drawn from one sample of a study of early T cells in non-severe SARS-CoV-2 infection. TCRdb reanalysed the 5' RACE reads using MiXCR and keeps one entry per CDR3 protein. The repertoire includes around 32,000 distinct CDR3 sequences, about 6.1% of them detected once, and less than 6% sits in the top ten. Source material: whole blood. The origin of the receptors is an adult who was a healthcare worker with PCR-confirmed SARS-CoV-2 infection or an uninfected control (not recorded which). CDR3s include the opening cysteine and the closing phenylalanine or tryptophan. D genes are given only for firm matches. Some rows have no size entry. The others give once, few or many, or a class for an expanded clone.

d_gene,j_gene,v_gene,abundance,CDR3aa,CDR3nt
TRBD1,TRBJ1-1,TRBV10-3,few,CAISTTAAGGFTEAFF,TGTGCCATCAGTACGACCGCCGCAGGGGGTTTCACTGAAGCTTTCTTT
-,TRBJ1-1,TRBV30,many,CAWSVHPSGAFF,TGTGCCTGGAGTGTACATCCCTCCGGAGCTTTCTTT
TRBD2,TRBJ2-5,TRBV7-2,medium-sized,CASSPGTSRSGGETQYF,TGTGCCAGCAGCCCGGGGACTAGCAGATCTGGTGGAGAGACCCAGTACTTC
-,TRBJ2-4,TRBV12-3/TRBV12-4,many,CASSLGTTTVF,TGTGCCAGCAGTTTAGGGACCACGACAGTCTTC
TRBD1,TRBJ2-5,TRBV7-2,many,CASSSGTGGMGTQYF,TGTGCCAGCAGCTCCGGGACAGGGGGCATGGGGACCCAGTACTTC
-,TRBJ2-7,TRBV4-3,many,CASSQEGTGKWEQYF,TGCGCCAGCAGCCAAGAAGGGACTGGCAAGTGGGAGCAGTACTTC
-,TRBJ2-2,TRBV30,many,CAWSAVNTGELFF,TGTGCCTGGTCGGCGGTGAACACCGGGGAGCTGTTTTTT
TRBD1,TRBJ1-4,TRBV20-1,-,CSARTGEDEKLFF,TGCAGTGCTAGGACAGGGGAAGATGAAAAACTGTTTTTT
-,TRBJ1-5,TRBV5-1,many,CASSLAGHQPQHF,TGCGCCAGCAGCTTGGCCGGGCATCAGCCCCAGCATTTT
-,TRBJ1-1,TRBV29-1,many,CSVEVGNQNTEAFF,TGCAGCGTTGAAGTAGGTAATCAGAACACTGAAGCTTTCTTT
TRBD1,TRBJ2-7,TRBV7-2,few,CASSRYPGQGRDYEQYF,TGTGCCAGCAGTCGATACCCGGGACAGGGGAGGGACTACGAGCAGTACTTC
TRBD2,TRBJ2-4,TRBV7-9,many,CASIPGLAGPVAKNIQYF,TGTGCCAGCATCCCGGGACTAGCGGGTCCCGTAGCCAAAAACATTCAGTACTTC
-,TRBJ1-1,TRBV18,many,CASSPQPQGLGTEAFF,TGTGCCAGCTCACCACAACCCCAGGGGCTCGGCACTGAAGCTTTCTTT
-,TRBJ1-6,TRBV28,-,CASRGPNNSPLHF,TGTGCCAGCCGAGGGCCCAATAATTCACCCCTCCACTTT
-,TRBJ1-1,TRBV12-3/TRBV12-4,many,CASSQRIRTEAFF,TGTGCCAGCAGTCAGAGGATTCGAACTGAAGCTTTCTTT
TRBD1,TRBJ2-7,TRBV12-3/TRBV12-4,many,CASSLGTGRDEQYF,TGTGCCAGCAGTCTCGGGACAGGCCGGGACGAGCAGTACTTC
-,TRBJ1-2,TRBV2,many,CASSGLGPGSYGYTF,TGTGCCAGCAGTGGTTTAGGGCCAGGGAGCTATGGCTACACCTTC
-,TRBJ1-1,TRBV18,-,CASSLTVGSAEAFF,TGTGCCAGCTCACTAACAGTGGGGTCGGCTGAAGCTTTCTTT
-,TRBJ2-1,TRBV29-1,many,CSVEEGRESSYNEQFF,TGCAGCGTTGAAGAAGGACGGGAGAGCTCCTACAATGAGCAGTTCTTC
-,TRBJ2-3,TRBV12-3/TRBV12-4,many,CASSLDAGRNTQYF,TGTGCCAGCAGTTTAGACGCAGGGAGGAATACGCAGTATTTT
-,TRBJ2-3,TRBV12-3/TRBV12-4,many,CASSPAESSTDTQYF,TGTGCCAGCAGTCCTGCAGAGTCTAGCACAGATACGCAGTATTTT
-,TRBJ1-2,TRBV3-1,-,CASSPIRFVQGYTF,TGTGCCAGCAGCCCCATTCGGTTCGTCCAAGGCTACACCTTC
TRBD2,TRBJ2-1,TRBV28,many,CASSLGLAGSTQFF,TGTGCCAGCAGTTTGGGACTAGCGGGGTCCACTCAGTTCTTC
-,TRBJ2-6,TRBV12-3/TRBV12-4,many,CASSPRGWANVLTF,TGTGCCAGCAGTCCCCGCGGGTGGGCCAACGTCCTGACTTTC
-,TRBJ2-7,TRBV7-2,many,CASSYQAGSTYEQYF,TGTGCCAGCAGTTACCAGGCGGGGTCCACCTACGAGCAGTACTTC
-,TRBJ1-5,TRBV20-1,many,CSARDRRGHQPQHF,TGCAGTGCTAGAGATCGAAGAGGTCATCAGCCCCAGCATTTT
-,TRBJ1-5,TRBV7-2,medium-sized,CASSFQGQNQPQHF,TGTGCCAGCAGCTTCCAAGGACAGAATCAGCCCCAGCATTTT
-,TRBJ2-5,TRBV2,-,CASSEDGGAQYF,TGTGCCAGCAGTGAAGATGGAGGGGCCCAATACTTC
-,TRBJ2-3,TRBV5-8,-,CASSSTPSRTDTQYF,TGTGCCAGCAGCTCGACCCCAAGCCGCACAGATACGCAGTATTTT
-,TRBJ2-1,TRBV7-8,-,CASSWGPGGTEQFF,TGTGCCAGCAGCTGGGGACCCGGCGGGACTGAGCAGTTCTTC
-,TRBJ2-2,TRBV7-8,many,CASIPWDTGELFF,TGTGCCAGCATCCCCTGGGACACCGGGGAGCTGTTTTTT
-,TRBJ2-5,TRBV12-3/TRBV12-4,many,CASSLWGREETQYF,TGTGCCAGCAGTTTATGGGGTAGGGAAGAGACCCAGTACTTC
-,TRBJ2-2,TRBV6-5,many,CASSYRVGELFF,TGTGCCAGCAGTTACCGGGTCGGGGAGCTGTTTTTT
-,TRBJ2-7,TRBV18,many,CASSPGRDNEQYF,TGTGCCAGCTCACCAGGCAGGGACAACGAGCAGTACTTC
-,TRBJ2-1,TRBV4-2,many,CASSYMAGLIPYNEQFF,TGTGCCAGCAGCTACATGGCAGGTCTTATTCCCTACAATGAGCAGTTCTTC
-,TRBJ2-3,TRBV29-1,many,CSVEGGRGADTQYF,TGCAGCGTTGAGGGGGGGCGCGGGGCAGATACGCAGTATTTT
-,TRBJ2-3,TRBV2,many,CASSDQLGTQYF,TGTGCCAGCAGTGATCAGCTAGGCACGCAGTATTTT
-,TRBJ1-2,TRBV20-1,many,CSALDSYYGYTF,TGCAGTGCCTTGGACAGCTACTATGGCTACACCTTC
-,TRBJ2-5,TRBV14,many,CASSQVSWYQETQYF,TGTGCCAGCAGCCAAGTCTCTTGGTACCAAGAGACCCAGTACTTC
TRBD2,TRBJ2-3,TRBV9,few,CASSVEPRGGPTQYF,TGTGCCAGCAGCGTAGAGCCCCGGGGGGGTCCTACGCAGTATTTT
-,TRBJ1-4,TRBV5-1,many,CASSFQGLDEKLFF,TGCGCCAGCAGCTTCCAGGGGTTGGACGAAAAACTGTTTTTT
-,TRBJ1-6,TRBV20-1,many,CSAARDNQSPLHF,TGCAGTGCTGCCCGGGACAATCAATCACCCCTCCACTTT
TRBD2,TRBJ2-1,TRBV6-5,many,CASSTSGGSENEQFF,TGTGCCAGCAGTACTAGCGGGGGGTCAGAGAATGAGCAGTTCTTC
-,TRBJ1-1,TRBV29-1,many,CSVRDQNTEAFF,TGCAGCGTTCGGGACCAGAACACTGAAGCTTTCTTT
-,TRBJ1-4,TRBV5-1,few,CASIKRGEEVVHLFWSF,TGCGCCAGCATCAAACGGGGAGAGGAGGTCGTGCACCTGTTTTGGAGTTTT
-,TRBJ2-3,TRBV28,-,CVTGRRVDTQYF,TGTGTCACGGGGCGTAGGGTCGATACGCAGTATTTT
-,TRBJ1-5,TRBV27,few,CASRLEGPYSNQPQHF,TGTGCCAGCAGATTAGAGGGGCCTTATAGCAATCAGCCCCAGCATTTT
TRBD1,TRBJ1-2,TRBV28,many,CASRIGTGLYGYTF,TGTGCCAGCAGGATCGGGACAGGGTTATATGGCTACACCTTC
-,TRBJ2-7,TRBV2,many,CATIRDTPATYEQYF,TGTGCCACAATACGGGACACCCCCGCGACCTACGAGCAGTACTTC
TRBD2,TRBJ2-6,TRBV7-9,many,CASSSRTGGPGGANVLTF,TGTGCCAGCAGCTCCAGGACGGGGGGGCCAGGTGGGGCCAACGTCCTGACTTTC
-,TRBJ2-3,TRBV7-3,medium-sized,CASSSGPLLSTDTQYF,TGTGCCAGCAGCTCGGGACCCTTACTTAGCACAGATACGCAGTATTTT
-,TRBJ2-7,TRBV20-1,many,CSAKPGLGGYEQYF,TGCAGTGCTAAACCGGGACTGGGGGGCTACGAGCAGTACTTC
-,TRBJ2-7,TRBV7-2,few,CASSFHGEQYF,TGTGCCAGCAGCTTTCATGGCGAGCAGTACTTC
-,TRBJ2-7,TRBV7-9,many,CASRSGDEQYF,TGTGCCAGCAGGTCGGGGGACGAGCAGTACTTC
-,TRBJ2-5,TRBV5-4,many,CASSLEGLETQYF,TGTGCCAGCAGCTTGGAAGGTTTGGAGACCCAGTACTTC
-,TRBJ2-5,TRBV28,many,CASSLFQLSIQETQYF,TGTGCCAGCAGTTTATTTCAGCTTTCTATTCAAGAGACCCAGTACTTC
-,TRBJ1-1,TRBV12-3/TRBV12-4,-,CASSNDRLEAFF,TGTGCCAGCAGCAATGACAGGCTTGAAGCTTTCTTT
-,TRBJ2-1,TRBV29-1,many,CNTSGQFF,TGCAACACCTCGGGGCAGTTCTTC
-,TRBJ2-3,TRBV5-5,many,CASSLGGTDTQYF,TGTGCCAGCAGCTTGGGGGGCACAGATACGCAGTATTTT